Listed below are T cell receptor beta chains from one sample, sequenced in a study of siplizumab effects on memory and regulatory T cells. The table came from immunoSEQ multiplex PCR; TCRdb's copy has only in-frame clones and leaves some out. Seen here are about 120,000 clones, about 94% observed once, and the top ten hold over 0.15%. The sequencing input was non-Treg CD4+ T cells sorted from blood. The receptors were gathered from a human donor in good health. Each CDR3 is given with its conserved first and last residue. A D gene is named only where the DNA matches it firmly. Where a row states a size, it is once, few, many or the class of an expanded clone; other rows omit it.

size	V	D	length	J	CDR3	DNA
once	TRBV28	NA	15	TRBJ1-3	CASSLTSLGGNTIYF	TGTGCCAGCAGTTTAACCAGCCTCGGAGGGAACACCATATATTTT
NA	TRBV5-4	TRBD2	12	TRBJ2-5	CASSLSGGTQYF	TGTGCCAGCAGCTTGTCGGGGGGTACCCAGTACTTC
NA	TRBV7-9	NA	18	TRBJ1-4	CASSAQGEIGLTNEKLFF	TGTGCCAGCAGCGCGCAGGGTGAGATCGGGTTGACTAATGAAAAACTGTTTTTT
NA	TRBV7-2	TRBD2	16	TRBJ2-2	CASSSTSGGNTGELFF	TGTGCCAGCAGCTCGACTAGCGGGGGGAACACCGGGGAGCTGTTTTTT
NA	TRBV9	TRBD1	14	TRBJ1-1	CASSQGGSNTEAFF	TGTGCCAGCAGCCAGGGGGGTTCTAACACTGAAGCTTTCTTT
NA	TRBV2	TRBD2	14	TRBJ2-7	CASSERGGYYEQYF	TGTGCCAGCAGTGAACGGGGGGGCTACTACGAGCAGTACTTC
NA	TRBV7-2	NA	14	TRBJ1-5	CASSLVIDSRPQHF	TGTGCCAGCAGCTTAGTGATAGACTCTCGGCCCCAGCATTTT
NA	TRBV7-3	NA	13	TRBJ1-2	CASSFGAADGYTF	TGTGCCAGCAGCTTTGGGGCAGCCGATGGCTACACCTTC
few	TRBV28	NA	16	TRBJ1-6	CASSFSWRLVDSPLHF	TGTGCCAGCAGCTTCTCGTGGAGGCTGGTCGATTCACCCCTCCACTTT
NA	TRBV9	NA	14	TRBJ1-2	CASSVAGYGYGYTF	TGTGCCAGCAGCGTAGCGGGGTACGGCTATGGCTACACCTTC
NA	TRBV18	NA	13	TRBJ2-5	CASSPPNLETQYF	TGTGCCAGCTCACCACCGAATCTAGAGACCCAGTACTTC
NA	TRBV6-5	NA	13	TRBJ2-1	CASSYGSNNEQFF	TGTGCCAGCAGTTACGGGTCCAACAATGAGCAGTTCTTC
NA	TRBV7-6	TRBD1	15	TRBJ2-5	CASSPDRALTGTQYF	TGTGCCAGCAGTCCGGACAGGGCCCTGACGGGGACCCAGTACTTC
few	TRBV19	NA	15	TRBJ2-6	CASSDSVTGANVLTF	TGTGCCAGTAGTGACAGTGTGACTGGGGCCAACGTCCTGACTTTC
NA	TRBV6-5	TRBD2	15	TRBJ2-1	CASSPPLAGGNEQFF	TGTGCCAGCAGCCCCCCGCTAGCGGGGGGCAATGAGCAGTTCTTC
NA	TRBV25-1	TRBD1	14	TRBJ1-1	CASSGTGTGLEAFF	TGTGCCAGCAGTGGGACCGGGACAGGCCTTGAAGCTTTCTTT
NA	TRBV4-3	TRBD1	15	TRBJ2-7	CASSQDSRGRNEQYF	TGCGCCAGCAGCCAAGATTCAAGGGGGCGGAACGAGCAGTACTTC
NA	TRBV5-6	NA	15	TRBJ1-1	CASSLGTGLNTEAFF	TGTGCCAGCAGCTTGGGTACAGGGTTGAACACTGAAGCTTTCTTT
NA	TRBV6-1	NA	14	TRBJ1-1	CASTFIVLNTEAFF	TGTGCCAGCACCTTCATTGTGTTGAACACTGAAGCTTTCTTT
NA	TRBV7-2	TRBD2	14	TRBJ2-3	CASRRLAGTDTQYF	TGTGCCAGCAGAAGGCTAGCGGGCACAGATACGCAGTATTTT
NA	TRBV29-1	NA	11	TRBJ2-7	CSVAGAYEQYF	TGCAGCGTTGCTGGGGCCTACGAGCAGTACTTC
once	TRBV5-1	NA	14	TRBJ2-3	CASSNGYRTDTQYF	TGCGCCAGCAGCAACGGTTACAGGACAGATACGCAGTATTTT
NA	TRBV5-4	NA	16	TRBJ2-1	CASSLGPPGSYNEQFF	TGTGCCAGCAGCTTGGGCCCACCAGGGTCCTACAATGAGCAGTTCTTC
NA	TRBV9	TRBD1	15	TRBJ1-6	CASSFRTGWDSPLHF	TGTGCCAGCAGCTTCAGGACAGGGTGGGATTCACCCCTCCACTTT
NA	TRBV5-1	TRBD2	20	TRBJ2-5	CASSPGPGTSGGSLGETQYF	TGCGCCAGCAGCCCGGGTCCCGGGACTAGCGGGGGGTCCTTGGGAGAGACCCAGTACTTC
NA	TRBV6-6	NA	15	TRBJ2-5	CASRTDRSRQETQYF	TGTGCCAGCAGGACCGACAGGTCTCGACAAGAGACCCAGTACTTC